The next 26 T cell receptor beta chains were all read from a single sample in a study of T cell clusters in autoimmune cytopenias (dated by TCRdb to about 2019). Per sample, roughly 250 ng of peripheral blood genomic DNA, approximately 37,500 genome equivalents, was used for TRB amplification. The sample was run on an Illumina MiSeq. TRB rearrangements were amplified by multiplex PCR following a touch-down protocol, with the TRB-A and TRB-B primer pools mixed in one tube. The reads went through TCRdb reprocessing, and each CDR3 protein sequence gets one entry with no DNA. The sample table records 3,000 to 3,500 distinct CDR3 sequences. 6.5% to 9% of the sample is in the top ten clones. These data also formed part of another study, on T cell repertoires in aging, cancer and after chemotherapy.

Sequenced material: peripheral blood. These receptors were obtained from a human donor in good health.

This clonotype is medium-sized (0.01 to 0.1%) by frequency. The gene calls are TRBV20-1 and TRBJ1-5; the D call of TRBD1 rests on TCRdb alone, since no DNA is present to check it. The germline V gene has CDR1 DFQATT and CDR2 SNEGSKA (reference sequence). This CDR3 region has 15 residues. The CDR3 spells CSAPYGAGSNQPQHF.

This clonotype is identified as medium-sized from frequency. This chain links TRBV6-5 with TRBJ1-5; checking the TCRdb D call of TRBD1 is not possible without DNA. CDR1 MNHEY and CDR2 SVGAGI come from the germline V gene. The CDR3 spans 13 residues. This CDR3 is CASARTGNQPQHF.

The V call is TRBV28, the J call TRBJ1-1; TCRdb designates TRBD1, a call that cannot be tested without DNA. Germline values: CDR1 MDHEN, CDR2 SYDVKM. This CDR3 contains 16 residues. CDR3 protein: CASSSIRGQGSAEAFF.

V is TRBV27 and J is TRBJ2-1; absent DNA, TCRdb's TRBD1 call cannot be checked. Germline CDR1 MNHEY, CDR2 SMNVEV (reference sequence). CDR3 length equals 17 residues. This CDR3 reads CASSFWKRRDQDNEQFF.

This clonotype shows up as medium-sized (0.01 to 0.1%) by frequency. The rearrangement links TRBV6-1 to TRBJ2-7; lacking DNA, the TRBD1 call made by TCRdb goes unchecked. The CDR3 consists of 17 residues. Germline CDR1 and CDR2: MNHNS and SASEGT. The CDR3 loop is CASTRGRMGVRGYEQYF.

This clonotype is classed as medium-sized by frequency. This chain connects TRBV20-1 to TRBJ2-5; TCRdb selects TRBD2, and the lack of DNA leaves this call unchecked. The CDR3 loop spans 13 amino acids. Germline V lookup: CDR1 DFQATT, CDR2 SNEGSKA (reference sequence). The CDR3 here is CSAPYRDSETQYF.

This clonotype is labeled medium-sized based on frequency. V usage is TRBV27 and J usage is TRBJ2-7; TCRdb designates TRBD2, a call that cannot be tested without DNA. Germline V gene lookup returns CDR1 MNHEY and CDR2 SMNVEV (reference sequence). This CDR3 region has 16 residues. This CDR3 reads CASSFGAAGGMGEQYF.

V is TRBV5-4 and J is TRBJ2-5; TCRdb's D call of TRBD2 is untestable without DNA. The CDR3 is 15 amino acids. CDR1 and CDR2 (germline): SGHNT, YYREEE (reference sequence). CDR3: CASSLTSDYRETQYF.

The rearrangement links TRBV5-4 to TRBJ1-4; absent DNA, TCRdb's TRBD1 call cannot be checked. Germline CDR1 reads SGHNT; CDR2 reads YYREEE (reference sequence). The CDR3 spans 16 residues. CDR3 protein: CASSSGGRGVGEKLFF.

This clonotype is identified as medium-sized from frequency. CDR3 sequence reads: CAWSVGQVSFLAKNIQYF. The rearrangement uses TRBV30 and TRBJ2-4. Germline V gene lookup returns CDR1 GTSNPN and CDR2 SVGIG (reference sequence). The CDR3 spans 18 residues. Based on the CDR3 plus reference TRBV30 and TRBJ2-4, the full variable domain is SQTIHQWPATLVQPVGSPLSLECTVEGTSNPNLYWYRQAAGRGLQLLFYSVGIGQISSEVPQNLSASRPQDRQFILSSKKLLLSDSGFYLCAWSVGQVSFLAKNIQYFGAGTRLSVL.

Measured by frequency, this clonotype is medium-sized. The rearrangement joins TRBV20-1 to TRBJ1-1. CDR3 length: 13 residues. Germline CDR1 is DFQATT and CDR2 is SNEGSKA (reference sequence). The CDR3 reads CSARDNPTQTAFF.

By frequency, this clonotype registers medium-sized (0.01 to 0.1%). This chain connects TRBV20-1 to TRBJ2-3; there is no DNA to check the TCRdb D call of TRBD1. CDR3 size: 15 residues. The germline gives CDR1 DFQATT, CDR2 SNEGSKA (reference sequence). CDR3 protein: CSAKPAGQPVDTQYF.

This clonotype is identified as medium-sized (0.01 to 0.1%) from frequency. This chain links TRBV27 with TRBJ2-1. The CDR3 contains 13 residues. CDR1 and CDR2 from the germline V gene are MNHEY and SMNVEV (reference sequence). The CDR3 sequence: CASSLGLTNEQFF.

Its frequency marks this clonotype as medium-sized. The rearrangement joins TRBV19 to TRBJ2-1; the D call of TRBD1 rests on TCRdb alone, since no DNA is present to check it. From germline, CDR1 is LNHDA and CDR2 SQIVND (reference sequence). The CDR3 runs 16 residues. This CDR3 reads CASSTLQGFPYNEQFF.

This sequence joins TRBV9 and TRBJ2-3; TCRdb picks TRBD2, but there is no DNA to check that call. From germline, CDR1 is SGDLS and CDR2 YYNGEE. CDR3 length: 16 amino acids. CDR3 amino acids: CASSSRLAGASDTQYF.

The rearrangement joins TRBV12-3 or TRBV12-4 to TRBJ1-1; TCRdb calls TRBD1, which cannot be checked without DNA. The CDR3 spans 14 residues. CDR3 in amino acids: CASSSWTANTEAFF.

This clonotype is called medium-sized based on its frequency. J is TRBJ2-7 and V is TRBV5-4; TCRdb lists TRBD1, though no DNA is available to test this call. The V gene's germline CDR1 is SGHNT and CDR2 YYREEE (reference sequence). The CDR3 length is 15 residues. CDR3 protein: CASSPTGGNSYEQYF. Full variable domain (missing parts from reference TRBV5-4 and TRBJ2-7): ETGVTQSPTHLIKTRGQQVTLRCSSQSGHNTVSWYQQALGQGPQFIFQYYREEENGRGNFPPRFSGLQFPNYSSELNVNALELDDSALYLCASSPTGGNSYEQYFGPGTRLTVT.

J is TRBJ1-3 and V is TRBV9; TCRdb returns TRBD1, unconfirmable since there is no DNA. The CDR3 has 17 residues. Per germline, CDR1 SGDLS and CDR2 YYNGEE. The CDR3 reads CASSVELWDRGGNTIYF.

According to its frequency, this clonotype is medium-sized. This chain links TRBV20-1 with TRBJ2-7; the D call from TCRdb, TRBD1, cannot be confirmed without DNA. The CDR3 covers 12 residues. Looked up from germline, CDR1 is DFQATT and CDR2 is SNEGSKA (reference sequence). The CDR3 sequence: CSAYSGGREQYF.

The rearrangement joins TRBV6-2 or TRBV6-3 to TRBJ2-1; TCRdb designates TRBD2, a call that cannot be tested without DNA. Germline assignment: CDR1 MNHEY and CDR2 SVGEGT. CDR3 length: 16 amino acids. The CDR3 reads CASSPGGLAGANEQFF.

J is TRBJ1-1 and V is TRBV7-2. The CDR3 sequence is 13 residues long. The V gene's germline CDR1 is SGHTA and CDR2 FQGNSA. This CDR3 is CASSSGLNTEAFF. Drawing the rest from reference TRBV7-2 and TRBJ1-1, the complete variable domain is GAGVSQSPSNKVTEKGKDVELRCDPISGHTALYWYRQSLGQGLEFLIYFQGNSAPDKSGLPSDRFSAERTGGSVSTLTIQRTQQEDSAVYLCASSSGLNTEAFFGQGTRLTVV.

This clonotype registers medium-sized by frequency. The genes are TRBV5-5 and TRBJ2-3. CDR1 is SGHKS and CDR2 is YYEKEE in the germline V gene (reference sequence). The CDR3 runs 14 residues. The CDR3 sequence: CASSGQASTDTQYF. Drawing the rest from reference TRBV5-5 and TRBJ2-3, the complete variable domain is DAGVTQSPTHLIKTRGQQVTLRCSPISGHKSVSWYQQVLGQGPQFIFQYYEKEERGRGNFPDRFSARQFPNYSSELNVNALLLGDSALYLCASSGQASTDTQYFGPGTRLTVL.

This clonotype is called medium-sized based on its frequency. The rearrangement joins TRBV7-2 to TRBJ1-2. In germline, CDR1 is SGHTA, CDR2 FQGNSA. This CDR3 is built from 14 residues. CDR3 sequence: CASSLDRALYGYTF.

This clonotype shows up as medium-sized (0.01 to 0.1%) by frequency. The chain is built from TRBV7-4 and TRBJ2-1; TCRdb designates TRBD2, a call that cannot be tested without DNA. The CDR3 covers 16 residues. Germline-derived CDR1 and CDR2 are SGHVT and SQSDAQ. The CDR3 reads CASSQDKSAVDNEQFF.

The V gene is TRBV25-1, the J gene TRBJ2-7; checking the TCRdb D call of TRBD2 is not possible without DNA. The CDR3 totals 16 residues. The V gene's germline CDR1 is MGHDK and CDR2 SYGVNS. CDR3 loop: CASSEFDASGVYEQYF.

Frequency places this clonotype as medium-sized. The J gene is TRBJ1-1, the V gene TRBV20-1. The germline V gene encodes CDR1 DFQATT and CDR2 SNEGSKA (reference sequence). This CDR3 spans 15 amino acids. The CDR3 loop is CSAREPGRAGTEAFF.